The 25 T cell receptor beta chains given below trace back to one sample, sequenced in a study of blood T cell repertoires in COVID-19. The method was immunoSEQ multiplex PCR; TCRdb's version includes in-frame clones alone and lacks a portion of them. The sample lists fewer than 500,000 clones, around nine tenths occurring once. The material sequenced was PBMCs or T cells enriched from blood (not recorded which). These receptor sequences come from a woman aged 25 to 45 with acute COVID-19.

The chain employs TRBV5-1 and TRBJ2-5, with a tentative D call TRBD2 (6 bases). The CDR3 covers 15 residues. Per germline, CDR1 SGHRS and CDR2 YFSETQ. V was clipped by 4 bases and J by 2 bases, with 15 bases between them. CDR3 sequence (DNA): TGCGCCAGCAGCGAAACCCCGGGGGAACAAGAGACCCAGTACTTC. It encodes CASSETPGEQETQYF.

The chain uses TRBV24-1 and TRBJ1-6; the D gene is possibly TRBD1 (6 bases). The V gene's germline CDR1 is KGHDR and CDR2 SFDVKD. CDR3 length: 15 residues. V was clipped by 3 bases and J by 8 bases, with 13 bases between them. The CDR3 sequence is CATSDPREGDSPLHF. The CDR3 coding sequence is TGTGCCACCAGTGATCCTCGGGAGGGGGATTCACCCCTCCACTTT.

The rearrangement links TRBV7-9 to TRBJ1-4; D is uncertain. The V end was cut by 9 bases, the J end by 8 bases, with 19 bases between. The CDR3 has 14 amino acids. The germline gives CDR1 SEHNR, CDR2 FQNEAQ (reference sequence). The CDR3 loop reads CASKPPQDGEKLFF. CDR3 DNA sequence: TGTGCCAGTAAACCCCCCCAGGATGGGGAAAAACTGTTTTTT.

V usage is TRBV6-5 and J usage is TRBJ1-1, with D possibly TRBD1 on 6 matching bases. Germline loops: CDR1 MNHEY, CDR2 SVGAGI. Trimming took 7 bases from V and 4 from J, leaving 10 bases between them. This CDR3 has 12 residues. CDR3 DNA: TGTGCCAGCAAACAGGGTGGCACTGAAGCTTTCTTT. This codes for CASKQGGTEAFF.

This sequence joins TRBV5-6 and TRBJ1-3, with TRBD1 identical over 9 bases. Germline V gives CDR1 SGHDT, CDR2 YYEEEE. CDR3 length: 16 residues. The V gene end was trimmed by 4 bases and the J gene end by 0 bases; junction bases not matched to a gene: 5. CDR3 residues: CASSARDRDSGNTIYF. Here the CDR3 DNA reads TGTGCCAGCAGCGCCCGGGACAGGGACTCTGGAAACACCATATATTTT.

In DNA form, the CDR3 reads TGTGCCAGCAGCTCCGGGACTAGCAGTCAAGAGACCCAGTACTTC. This sequence encodes CASSSGTSSQETQYF. The chain combines TRBV5-4 with TRBJ2-5; 9 positions agree with TRBD2. With 3 bases clipped from V and 2 bases from J, the junction kept 5 bases outside the gene matches. The CDR3 loop spans 15 amino acids. Germline V gene sequence: CDR1 SGHNT, CDR2 YYREEE (reference sequence).

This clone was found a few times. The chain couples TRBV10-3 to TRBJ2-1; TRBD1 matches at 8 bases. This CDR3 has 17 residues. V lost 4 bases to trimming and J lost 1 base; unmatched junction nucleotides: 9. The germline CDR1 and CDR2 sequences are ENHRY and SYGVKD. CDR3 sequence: CAISVLTGGSSYNEQFF. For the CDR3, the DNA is TGTGCCATCAGTGTACTAACAGGGGGTTCATCCTACAATGAGCAGTTCTTC.

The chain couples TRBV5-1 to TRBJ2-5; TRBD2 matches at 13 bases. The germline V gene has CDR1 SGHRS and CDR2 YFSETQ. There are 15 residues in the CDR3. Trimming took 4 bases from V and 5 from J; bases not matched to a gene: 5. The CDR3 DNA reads TGCGCCAGCAGCCCGACTAGCGGGGGGCTGGAGACCCAGTACTTC. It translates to CASSPTSGGLETQYF. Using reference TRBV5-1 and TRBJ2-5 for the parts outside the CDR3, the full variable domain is KAGVTQTPRYLIKTRGQQVTLSCSPISGHRSVSWYQQTPGQGLQFLFEYFSETQRNKGNFPGRFSGRQFSNSRSEMNVSTLELGDSALYLCASSPTSGGLETQYFGPGTRLLVL.

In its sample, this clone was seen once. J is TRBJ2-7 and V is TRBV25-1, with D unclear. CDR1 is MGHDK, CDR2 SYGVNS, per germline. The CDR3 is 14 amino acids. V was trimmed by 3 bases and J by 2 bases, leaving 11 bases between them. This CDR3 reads CASSDWSRAYEQYF. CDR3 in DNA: TGTGCCAGCAGTGATTGGAGCCGGGCCTACGAGCAGTACTTC.

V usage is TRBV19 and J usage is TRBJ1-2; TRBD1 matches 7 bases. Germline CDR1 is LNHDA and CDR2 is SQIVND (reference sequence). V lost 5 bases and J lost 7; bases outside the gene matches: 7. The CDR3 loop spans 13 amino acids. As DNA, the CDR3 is TGTGCCAGTAGTGAATACAGGGGTGGTGGCTACACCTTC. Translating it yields CASSEYRGGGYTF.

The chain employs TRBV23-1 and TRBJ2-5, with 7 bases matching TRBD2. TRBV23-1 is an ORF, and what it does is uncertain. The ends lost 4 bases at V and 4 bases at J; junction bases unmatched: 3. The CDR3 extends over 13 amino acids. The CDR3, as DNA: TGCGCCAGCAGTCTCTCGGGGGGAGAGACCCAGTACTTC. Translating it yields CASSLSGGETQYF.

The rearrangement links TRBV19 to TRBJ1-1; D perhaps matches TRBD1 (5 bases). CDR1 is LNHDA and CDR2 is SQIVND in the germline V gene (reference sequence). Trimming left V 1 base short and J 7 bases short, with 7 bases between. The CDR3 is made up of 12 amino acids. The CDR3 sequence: CASSIGRGEAFF. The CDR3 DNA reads TGTGCCAGTAGTATAGGGAGGGGTGAAGCTTTCTTT.

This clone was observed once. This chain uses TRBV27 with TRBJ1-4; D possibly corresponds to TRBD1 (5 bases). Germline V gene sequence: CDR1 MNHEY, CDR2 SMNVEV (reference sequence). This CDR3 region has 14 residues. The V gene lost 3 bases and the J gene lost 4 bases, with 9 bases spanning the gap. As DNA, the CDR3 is TGTGCCAGCAGTTTGTGGCAGGGTAATGAAAAACTGTTTTTT. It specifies CASSLWQGNEKLFF.

This CDR3 is CASSQGRGRDLNGYTF. For the CDR3, the DNA is TGCGCCAGCAGCCAAGGTCGGGGCAGGGACTTGAATGGCTACACCTTC. This chain links TRBV4-3 with TRBJ1-2; D is possibly TRBD1 (5 bases). This CDR3 comprises 16 residues. From germline, CDR1 is LGHNA and CDR2 YSLEER. V gave up 1 base and J gave up 6 bases, with 18 bases separating them.

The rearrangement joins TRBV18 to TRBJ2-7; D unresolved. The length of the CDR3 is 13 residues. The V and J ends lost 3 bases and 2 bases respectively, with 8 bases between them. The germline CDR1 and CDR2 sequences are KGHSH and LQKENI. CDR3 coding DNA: TGTGCCAGCTCACCGTCCGGTACCTACGAGCAGTACTTC. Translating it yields CASSPSGTYEQYF.

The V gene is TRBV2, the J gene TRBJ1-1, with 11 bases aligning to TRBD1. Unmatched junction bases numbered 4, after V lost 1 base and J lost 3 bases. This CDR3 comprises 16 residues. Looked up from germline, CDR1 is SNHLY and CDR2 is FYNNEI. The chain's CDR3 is CASSEDWDRGYTEAFF. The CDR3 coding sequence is TGTGCCAGCAGTGAAGATTGGGACAGGGGGTACACTGAAGCTTTCTTT.

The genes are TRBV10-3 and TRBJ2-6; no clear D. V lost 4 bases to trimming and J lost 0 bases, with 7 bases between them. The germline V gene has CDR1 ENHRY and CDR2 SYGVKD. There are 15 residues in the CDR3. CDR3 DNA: TGTGCCATCAGTGTCGAGGTCTCTGGGGCCAACGTCCTGACTTTC. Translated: CAISVEVSGANVLTF.

The CDR3 DNA sequence: TGTGCCCTCACTTCGGGGAGGAGGGTCTATATTAGGTATGGCTACACCTTC. Encoded protein: CALTSGRRVYIRYGYTF. The chain carries TRBV2 and TRBJ1-2; D unclear. The V end lost 11 bases, the J end lost 5 bases, and 30 bases lay between the germline ends. The CDR3 loop spans 17 amino acids. The germline gives CDR1 SNHLY, CDR2 FYNNEI.

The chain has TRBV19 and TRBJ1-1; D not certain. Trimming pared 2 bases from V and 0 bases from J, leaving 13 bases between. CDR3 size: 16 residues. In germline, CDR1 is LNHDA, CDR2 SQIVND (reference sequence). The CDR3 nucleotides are TGTGCCAGTAGTATAACGGCTACGGGGATGAACACTGAAGCTTTCTTT. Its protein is CASSITATGMNTEAFF.

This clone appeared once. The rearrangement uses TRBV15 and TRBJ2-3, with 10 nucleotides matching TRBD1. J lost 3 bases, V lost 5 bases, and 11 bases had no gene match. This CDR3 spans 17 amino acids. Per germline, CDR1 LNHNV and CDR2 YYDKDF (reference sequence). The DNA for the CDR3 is TGTGCCACCAGCGTTACCCCGGGACAGGGGTCGACAGATACGCAGTATTTT. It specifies CATSVTPGQGSTDTQYF.

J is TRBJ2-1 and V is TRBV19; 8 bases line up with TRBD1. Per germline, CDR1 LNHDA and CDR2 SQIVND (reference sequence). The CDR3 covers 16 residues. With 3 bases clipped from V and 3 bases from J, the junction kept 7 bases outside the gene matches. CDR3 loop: CASSMTGEGGYNEQFF. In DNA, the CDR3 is TGTGCCAGTAGTATGACAGGGGAAGGGGGCTACAATGAGCAGTTCTTC.

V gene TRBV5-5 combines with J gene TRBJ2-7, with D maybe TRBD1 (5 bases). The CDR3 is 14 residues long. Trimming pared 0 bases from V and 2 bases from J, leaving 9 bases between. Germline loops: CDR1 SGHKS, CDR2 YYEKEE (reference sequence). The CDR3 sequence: CASSLGQQTYEQYF. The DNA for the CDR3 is TGTGCCAGCAGCTTGGGACAGCAAACCTACGAGCAGTACTTC. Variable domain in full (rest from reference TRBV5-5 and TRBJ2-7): DAGVTQSPTHLIKTRGQQVTLRCSPISGHKSVSWYQQVLGQGPQFIFQYYEKEERGRGNFPDRFSARQFPNYSSELNVNALLLGDSALYLCASSLGQQTYEQYFGPGTRLTVT.

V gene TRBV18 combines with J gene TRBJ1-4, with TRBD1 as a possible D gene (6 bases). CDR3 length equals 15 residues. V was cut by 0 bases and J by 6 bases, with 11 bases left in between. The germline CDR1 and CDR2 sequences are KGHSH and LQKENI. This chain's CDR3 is CASSPPTNRDEKLFF. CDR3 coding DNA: TGTGCCAGCTCACCACCTACGAACAGGGATGAAAAACTGTTTTTT. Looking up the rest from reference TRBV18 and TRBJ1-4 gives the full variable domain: NAGVMQNPRHLVRRRGQEARLRCSPMKGHSHVYWYRQLPEEGLKFMVYLQKENIIDESGMPKERFSAEFPKEGPSILRIQQVVRGDSAAYFCASSPPTNRDEKLFFGSGTQLSVL.

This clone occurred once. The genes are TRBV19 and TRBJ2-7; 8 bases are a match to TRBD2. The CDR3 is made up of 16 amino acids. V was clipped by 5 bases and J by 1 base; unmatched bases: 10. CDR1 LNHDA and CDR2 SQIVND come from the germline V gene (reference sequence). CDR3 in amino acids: CASSPKSGGLSYEQYF. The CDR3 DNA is TGTGCCAGTAGTCCCAAGAGCGGGGGCCTTTCCTACGAGCAGTACTTC.

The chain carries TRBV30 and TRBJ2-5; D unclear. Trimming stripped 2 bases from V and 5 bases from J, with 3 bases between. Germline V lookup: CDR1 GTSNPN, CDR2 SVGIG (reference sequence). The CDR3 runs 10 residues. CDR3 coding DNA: TGTGCCTGGAGTCGGGAGACCCAGTACTTC. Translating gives CAWSRETQYF.